The TCR beta chain under discussion was sequenced for a study of response to subunit inactivated influenza vaccine. J was trimmed by 3 bases and V by 5 bases; bases with no gene match: 11. From germline, CDR1 is LGHNA and CDR2 YSLEER. This CDR3 is 16 amino acids long. This clonotype was observed at least ten times. TCRdb passed the RT-PCR reads through MiXCR, listing each CDR3 protein once. The profile shows fewer than 250,000 distinct CDR3 sequences, under 15% of them singletons. This sequence was found in a man over 45 who received an inactivated influenza vaccine. The chain employs TRBV4-3 and TRBJ2-5; TRBD2 matches at 8 bases. The starting material was CD8+ T cells sorted from PBMCs, obtained roughly 5 days after vaccination. DNA of the CDR3: TGCGCCAGCAGCTATTTAGCGGGGCTCCGCGAAGAGACCCAGTACTTC. It codes for CASSYLAGLREETQYF.